The clone carrying this T cell receptor beta chain was picked up a small number of times. This record belongs to a study of T cells after somatic rescue of genetic block. Unmatched junction bases numbered 22, after V lost 1 base and J lost 15 bases. Per the germline V gene, CDR1 is MNHEY and CDR2 is SMNVEV (reference sequence). The CDR3 sequence is 18 residues long. Method: immunoSEQ multiplex PCR; TCRdb's copy keeps in-frame clones and lacks some. The sample records 85,000 to 100,000 clones, more than 80% being singletons. The receptor was isolated from a young woman. Material: peripheral blood mononuclear cells (PBMCs). The chain joins TRBV27 to TRBJ2-1; TRBD2 aligns across 9 bases. CDR3: CASSLWGNGLAGRINPFF. The DNA for the CDR3 is TGTGCCAGCAGTTTATGGGGTAATGGGCTAGCGGGAAGAATTAATCCGTTCTTC.